These 3 T cell receptor beta chains came from one sample sequenced in a study of blood T cell repertoires in COVID-19 (dated by TCRdb to the early 2020s). Receptor libraries were prepared by the immunoSEQ multiplex PCR assay. TCRdb carries this immuneACCESS record with in-frame sequences only. Its versions omit some clonotypes, under half of them owing to an unresolved V gene in the studies checked, with the rest unexplained. The sample includes some 240,000 clones, with more than 65% observed a single time. Approximately 1.5% of the sample is held by the ten biggest clonotypes. The sample was peripheral blood. The receptors come from a middle-aged woman who had recovered from COVID-19.

V usage is TRBV5-1 and J usage is TRBJ1-1, with D tentatively TRBD1 (5 bases). This CDR3 is built from 13 residues. Trimming took 4 bases from V and 5 from J, leaving 12 bases between them. The V gene's germline CDR1 is SGHRS and CDR2 YFSETQ. CDR3 bases: TGCGCCAGCAGCATAGAACGGGGGACTGAAGCTTTCTTT. It translates to CASSIERGTEAFF. Full variable domain (rest looked up from reference TRBV5-1 and TRBJ1-1): KAGVTQTPRYLIKTRGQQVTLSCSPISGHRSVSWYQQTPGQGLQFLFEYFSETQRNKGNFPGRFSGRQFSNSRSEMNVSTLELGDSALYLCASSIERGTEAFFGQGTRLTVV.

The gene calls are TRBV6-5 and TRBJ1-3, with a tentative D call TRBD1 (6 bases). This CDR3 contains 15 residues. Germline values: CDR1 MNHEY, CDR2 SVGAGI. The V end lost 6 bases, the J end lost 0 bases, and 12 bases lay between the germline ends. The CDR3 spells CASRPDSFSGNTIYF. In nucleotides, the CDR3 is TGTGCCAGCAGACCGGACAGTTTCTCTGGAAACACCATATATTTT.

The rearrangement joins TRBV28 to TRBJ1-5, with TRBD1 identical over 9 bases. This CDR3 contains 14 residues. Trimming cost V 4 bases and J 4 bases; bases outside gene matches: 2. Germline values: CDR1 MDHEN, CDR2 SYDVKM. This CDR3 is CASSSGQGNQPQHF. CDR3 DNA sequence: TGTGCCAGCAGTTCCGGACAGGGGAATCAGCCCCAGCATTTT.